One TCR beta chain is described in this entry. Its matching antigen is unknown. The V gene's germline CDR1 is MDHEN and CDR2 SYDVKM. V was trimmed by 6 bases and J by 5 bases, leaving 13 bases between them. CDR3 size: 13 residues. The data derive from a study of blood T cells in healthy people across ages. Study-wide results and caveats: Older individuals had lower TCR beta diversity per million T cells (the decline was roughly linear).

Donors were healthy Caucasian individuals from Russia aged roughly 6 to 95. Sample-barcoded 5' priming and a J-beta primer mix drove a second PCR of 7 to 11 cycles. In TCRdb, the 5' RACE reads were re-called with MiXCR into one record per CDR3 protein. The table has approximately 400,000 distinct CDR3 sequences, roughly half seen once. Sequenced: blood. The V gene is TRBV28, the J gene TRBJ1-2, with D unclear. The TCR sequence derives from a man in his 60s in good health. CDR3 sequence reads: CASRLSGGYGYTF. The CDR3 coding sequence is TGTGCCAGCAGGCTGTCGGGTGGATATGGCTACACCTTC.